Described below is a single TCR beta chain sequence and its context. The data stem from a study of molecular identifiers for immune sequencing clone quantification. Library preparation followed earlier protocols using designated TCR primers. TCRdb passed the PCR reads through MiXCR, listing each CDR3 protein once. The sample yields about 500,000 distinct CDR3 sequences, 20% to 25% seen once. CDR1 and CDR2 from the germline V gene are MNHEY and SMNVEV (reference sequence). Trimming removed 6 bases from V and 7 bases from J, with 12 bases in between. The CDR3 is made up of 12 amino acids. RNA fractions of 10%, 30% or 50% and about 19,000 to 1,100,000 sorted cells were the source of naive CD8 libraries. Sorted naive CD8 T cells were those defined as CD8+CD4-CCR7+CD45RA+.

Material for sequencing was naive CD8+ T cells from blood, with Jurkat cell RNA spiked in. The sample's subset: FACS-sorted CD8+CD4-CCR7+CD45RA+ naive T cells. The chain carries TRBV27 and TRBJ1-1, with D possibly matching TRBD1 (6 bases). The clonotype was recovered from a human donor in good health. Some libraries in this study had Jurkat cell RNA spiked in. The CDR3 nucleotides read TGTGCCAGCAGGACAGAGGGGGTTGAAGCTTTCTTT. Translating gives CASRTEGVEAFF.